The present TCR beta chain was sequenced within a study of response to subunit inactivated influenza vaccine. Study-wide findings and caveats: There was a suggestion from the authors that each seasonal influenza vaccination recruits few new T cells.

A note on this clonotype: Antigen: not known.

TCRdb reprocessed the RT-PCR reads via MiXCR and lists one record per CDR3 protein. The sample lists roughly 620,000 distinct CDR3 sequences; about 11% were seen once. V lost 2 bases and J lost 3; bases outside the gene matches: 9. The CDR3 is 16 amino acids. Germline CDR1 MNHEY, CDR2 SVGEGT. These same data were also listed under a study on T cells expressing NK-cell markers. This second study says: TCR beta cDNA was generated via 5'RACE template switching incorporating UMIs. All TCR beta repertoires analysed originated from sorted CD3+CD56+NKG2C+, CD3+CD56+NKG2C- and CD3+CD56-NKG2C+ T cells. HCMV seropositivity characterized seven of the eight sequenced donors, and seronegativity one. The study left the HCMV specificity of expanded NKG2C+ T cell clones unresolved.

The TCR was taken from a man in his fifties who received an inactivated influenza vaccine. The chain is built from TRBV6-2 or TRBV6-3 and TRBJ2-7, with 8 bases that match TRBD2. The specimen was PBMCs from blood, collected on the day of vaccination. The CDR3 bases are TGTGCCAGCAGTTACGTAGCGAGCGGGGGCCGCTACGAGCAGTACTTC. Translating gives CASSYVASGGRYEQYF.